This T cell receptor (beta chain) was obtained from a study of T cell repertoires in cytomegalovirus infection. Study information: Public TCR beta signature analysis indicated the presence of both CMV infection and matching HLA type.

TCRdb fed the reads into MiXCR, producing one record per CDR3 protein. Of 45,000 to 65,000 distinct CDR3 sequences in the sample, about 19% are singletons; the top ten hold around three quarters. Study-wide results and limits: The ex vivo response showed dominance by HLA-C-restricted CMV-specific TCR beta clonotypes.

This clonotype occurred a few times. The antigen is not known. CDR3 size: 14 residues. After removal of 2 bases from V and 0 bases from J, the junction contained 0 bases not matched to a gene. Germline CDR1 reads MNHEY; CDR2 reads SMNVEV (reference sequence). This chain connects TRBV27 to TRBJ1-2; 7 bases map to TRBD1. Sequencing was performed on CD8+ T cells from cultured PBMCs, taken from culture after CMV antigen stimulation. The sequence was obtained from a human donor in good health (CMV status not recorded). Some clones in this sample may be carry-over from other donors' samples. In nucleotides, the CDR3 is TGTGCCAGCAGTTTAGACAGGGCTAACTATGGCTACACCTTC. Its translation: CASSLDRANYGYTF.